Each of the 32 T cell receptor beta chains below was sequenced from the same sample in a study of PD-L1 blockade in urothelial cancer. Using immunoSEQ multiplex PCR, the repertoire was profiled, and TCRdb retains in-frame clones only, with some absent. The table includes about 110,000 clones, 70% to 85% detected once. Sequencing was performed on PBMCs, taken around atezolizumab (anti-PD-L1) treatment. Receptors were obtained from a man aged 50 to 59 with urothelial cancer.

This clone was seen a handful of times. The chain joins TRBV27 to TRBJ1-2; 9 bases map to TRBD1. Germline V lookup: CDR1 MNHEY, CDR2 SMNVEV (reference sequence). V trimming: 6 bases; J trimming: 6 bases; junction bases outside the gene matches: 5. This CDR3 contains 13 residues. In DNA form, the CDR3 reads TGTGCCAGCAGACTACAGGGGGCAGATGGCTACACCTTC. Translated, it gives CASRLQGADGYTF.

V gene TRBV7-3 combines with J gene TRBJ2-1, with TRBD2 identical over 9 bases. V shed 6 bases, J shed 6 bases, and the junction held 6 bases outside the gene matches. CDR1 and CDR2 from the germline V gene are SGHTA and FQGTGA. The length of the CDR3 is 14 residues. The CDR3 loop reads CASRLAGAGNEQFF. The CDR3 bases are TGTGCCAGCAGATTAGCGGGAGCGGGCAATGAGCAGTTCTTC.

As for this clone: A read error may produce the germline difference seen at one junction end. The chain uses TRBV7-7 and TRBJ2-2, with D possibly TRBD1 on 5 matching bases. Germline V lookup: CDR1 SSHAT, CDR2 FNYEAQ (reference sequence). The CDR3 contains 14 residues. As DNA, the CDR3 is TGTGCTAGCAGCTCAGGGATCGGGCCCGGGGAGCTGTTTTTT. It translates to CASSSGIGPGELFF.

The chain couples TRBV19 to TRBJ1-5, with D unresolved. The germline CDR1 and CDR2 sequences are LNHDA and SQIVND (reference sequence). Trimming pared 2 bases from V and 3 bases from J, leaving 11 bases between. The CDR3 has 15 amino acids. CDR3 loop: CASSIPHSFNQPQHF. The CDR3 DNA is TGTGCCAGTAGTATACCCCACAGCTTCAATCAGCCCCAGCATTTT. Together with reference TRBV19 and TRBJ1-5, the CDR3 gives the full variable domain: DGGITQSPKYLFRKEGQNVTLSCEQNLNHDAMYWYRQDPGQGLRLIYYSQIVNDFQKGDIAEGYSVSREKKESFPLTVTSAQKNPTAFYLCASSIPHSFNQPQHFGDGTRLSIL.

This chain connects TRBV7-3 to TRBJ2-3, with D possibly being TRBD1 (6 bases). The V end was cut by 5 bases, the J end by 1 base, with 13 bases between. The CDR3 length is 15 residues. From germline, CDR1 is SGHTA and CDR2 FQGTGA. The CDR3 reads CASSPQGQGTDTQYF. The DNA of the CDR3 is TGTGCCAGCAGCCCTCAGGGGCAGGGCACAGATACGCAGTATTTT.

The CDR3 nucleotides are TGTGCCAGTAGTCGGGACAGGGCCTCCACTGAAGCTTTCTTT. Amino acid sequence: CASSRDRASTEAFF. This sequence joins TRBV19 and TRBJ1-1, with 9 bases identical to TRBD1. The germline CDR1 and CDR2 sequences are LNHDA and SQIVND (reference sequence). The V and J ends lost 5 bases and 4 bases, in that order; junction bases with no gene match: 5. This CDR3 spans 14 amino acids.

This clone was seen ten or more times. This chain links TRBV7-8 with TRBJ2-7, with TRBD1 identical over 11 bases. V lost 5 bases, J lost 7 bases, and 7 bases stayed unmatched. This CDR3 contains 14 residues. CDR1 and CDR2 from the germline V gene are SGHVS and FQNEAQ. The CDR3 DNA sequence: TGTGCCAGCAGCGTCGGGACAGGGGGTTGGGAGCAGTACTTC. Its protein product is CASSVGTGGWEQYF.

In DNA, the CDR3 is TGTGCCATCAGAATTACAGATGAGGGGGCCGGTGAGCAGTACTTC. This encodes CAIRITDEGAGEQYF. The gene calls are TRBV10-3 and TRBJ2-7; TRBD1 matches 7 bases. The germline gives CDR1 ENHRY, CDR2 SYGVKD. The CDR3 runs 15 residues. V was clipped by 6 bases and J by 7 bases; unmatched bases: 15.

The rearrangement links TRBV18 to TRBJ2-7; 8 positions match TRBD1. Looked up from germline, CDR1 is KGHSH and CDR2 is LQKENI. The CDR3 sequence is 14 residues long. V lost 4 bases, J lost 7 bases, and 9 bases stayed unmatched. The CDR3, as DNA: TGTGCCAGCTCACAGAACCAGGGGGCGCATGAGCAGTACTTC. Translated: CASSQNQGAHEQYF.

This clone was counted many times. The rearrangement links TRBV19 to TRBJ1-2, with a weak D call TRBD1 (6 bases). V lost 4 bases and J 8 bases, leaving 11 bases between the germline ends. CDR3 length: 12 amino acids. The germline V gene encodes CDR1 LNHDA and CDR2 SQIVND (reference sequence). CDR3 sequence (DNA): TGTGCCAGTAGTACCCGGGACACAGGCTACACCTTC. Its protein product is CASSTRDTGYTF.

This chain joins TRBV5-5 and TRBJ2-6; D may be TRBD2 (6 bases). V shed 3 bases and J shed 2 bases, with 9 bases lying between them. The CDR3 is made up of 15 amino acids. Germline V gene lookup returns CDR1 SGHKS and CDR2 YYEKEE (reference sequence). In DNA, the CDR3 is TGTGCCAGCAGCTCGTCGGGGGCTGGGGCCAACGTCCTGACTTTC. Residues: CASSSSGAGANVLTF.

This clone was detected a few times. The chain recombines TRBV28 with TRBJ1-5, with unresolved D. The CDR3 is 12 residues long. Germline V gene data show CDR1 as MDHEN and CDR2 as SYDVKM. V was clipped by 1 base and J by 5 bases, with 3 bases between them. This CDR3 is CASSLSYQPQHF. The CDR3 DNA reads TGTGCCAGCAGTTTATCTTATCAGCCCCAGCATTTT.

This clone was counted at least ten times. The chain combines TRBV27 with TRBJ2-7, with D possibly matching TRBD1 (5 bases). The V end lost 6 bases, the J end lost 4 bases, and 13 bases lay between the germline ends. Germline CDR1 is MNHEY and CDR2 is SMNVEV (reference sequence). This CDR3 is 13 amino acids long. This CDR3 is CASSPWGPYEQYF. CDR3 nucleotide sequence: TGTGCCAGCAGCCCTTGGGGCCCTTACGAGCAGTACTTC.

This chain connects TRBV30 to TRBJ2-7; 9 bases are a match to TRBD2. CDR1 GTSNPN and CDR2 SVGIG come from the germline V gene (reference sequence). V was pared by 2 bases and J by 0 bases, with 8 bases of the junction left unmatched. CDR3 length: 16 residues. Written as DNA, the CDR3 is TGTGCCTGGAGTAGCGGGGTAGCGGGAGTCTCCTACGAGCAGTACTTC. This translates into CAWSSGVAGVSYEQYF.

The chain carries TRBV2 and TRBJ2-1; D not resolved. Deletions cut 6 bases from V and 0 bases from J, with 12 bases between. Per the germline V gene, CDR1 is SNHLY and CDR2 is FYNNEI. This CDR3 is 15 amino acids long. The CDR3 coding sequence is TGTGCCAGCAGGGGTAGCCTCAGCTCCTACAATGAGCAGTTCTTC. Translation: CASRGSLSSYNEQFF.

The chain joins TRBV5-4 to TRBJ2-5; TRBD1 aligns across 10 bases. The germline gives CDR1 SGHNT, CDR2 YYREEE (reference sequence). CDR3 size: 14 residues. Losses at the gene ends were 0 bases for V and 7 bases for J; bases not matched to a gene: 3. As DNA, the CDR3 is TGTGCCAGCAGCTTGGTTGGGACAGGGGCGACCCAGTACTTC. It translates to CASSLVGTGATQYF.

The V and J genes are TRBV19 and TRBJ2-7; maybe TRBD1 (5 bases). Looked up from germline, CDR1 is LNHDA and CDR2 is SQIVND (reference sequence). The CDR3 is 12 amino acids. V lost 6 bases, J lost 7 bases, and 13 bases lay in between. The CDR3 sequence: CASSYLKGEQYF. The CDR3 DNA reads TGTGCCAGTAGCTACTTGAAGGGGGAGCAGTACTTC.

The table lists this clone with a count of one. The V call is TRBV6-1, the J call TRBJ2-1, with D possibly being TRBD2 (6 bases). Trimming cost V 3 bases and J 0 bases, with 9 bases left between them. Germline V gene lookup returns CDR1 MNHNS and CDR2 SASEGT. CDR3 length: 15 residues. In DNA form, the CDR3 reads TGTGCCAGCAGTGAGAGTAGCGGCTCCTACAATGAGCAGTTCTTC. Translated: CASSESSGSYNEQFF.

This clone came up once. V and J are TRBV19 and TRBJ2-2, with 12 nucleotides matching TRBD2. Per the germline V gene, CDR1 is LNHDA and CDR2 is SQIVND (reference sequence). Trimming took 10 bases from V and 6 from J; bases not matched to a gene: 24. CDR3 size: 20 residues. The CDR3 reads CATRSPGRTSGNPGAGELFF. DNA of the CDR3: TGTGCCACCCGGTCCCCAGGGAGGACTAGCGGGAATCCCGGGGCCGGGGAGCTGTTTTTT.

J is TRBJ1-1 and V is TRBV4-1, with D tentatively TRBD1 (5 bases). CDR1 MGHRA and CDR2 YSYEKL come from the germline V gene. Trimming removed 6 bases from V and 1 base from J, with 12 bases in between. This CDR3 region has 14 residues. The CDR3 DNA reads TGCGCCAGCAGACAACAGGCTCAGAACACTGAAGCTTTCTTT. Protein sequence: CASRQQAQNTEAFF.

V is TRBV7-2 and J is TRBJ2-1, with TRBD2 matching over 9 bases. There are 16 residues in the CDR3. CDR1 SGHTA and CDR2 FQGNSA come from the germline V gene. Germline trimming cut 4 bases from V and 2 bases from J; bases unmatched to any gene: 6. CDR3 coding DNA: TGTGCCAGCAGCTCGGCGACTAGCGGAGCCTACAATGAGCAGTTCTTC. Protein sequence: CASSSATSGAYNEQFF.

The chain is built from TRBV28 and TRBJ2-2; 14 bases agree with TRBD2. Germline loops: CDR1 MDHEN, CDR2 SYDVKM. J lost 7 bases, V lost 6 bases, and 7 bases had no gene match. This CDR3 spans 16 amino acids. CDR3 nucleotides: TGTGCCAGCAGCCCCGGGACTAGCGGGAGTGTCGGGGAGCTGTTTTTT. As protein: CASSPGTSGSVGELFF.

This clone was found a few times. V and J are TRBV14 and TRBJ2-7; 9 positions match TRBD2. This CDR3 region has 16 residues. Germline V gene lookup returns CDR1 SGHDN and CDR2 FVKESK. Trimming cost V 4 bases and J 6 bases; bases outside gene matches: 13. The CDR3 DNA is TGTGCCAGCAGCCTCGGCGGGGCGGGAGGGCAGGGCGAGCAGTACTTC. This gives the protein CASSLGGAGGQGEQYF. Drawing the rest from reference TRBV14 and TRBJ2-7, the complete variable domain is EAGVTQFPSHSVIEKGQTVTLRCDPISGHDNLYWYRRVMGKEIKFLLHFVKESKQDESGMPNNRFLAERTGGTYSTLKVQPAELEDSGVYFCASSLGGAGGQGEQYFGPGTRLTVT.

On this clone itself: This same CDR3 is encoded by further DNA sequences in the sample. This sequence joins TRBV11-2 and TRBJ2-7; the match to TRBD2 covers 13 bases. The CDR3 extends over 16 amino acids. The germline V gene encodes CDR1 SGHAT and CDR2 FQNNGV. With V trimmed by 5 bases and J by 0 bases, 4 bases remained unmatched. DNA for the CDR3: TGTGCCAGCAGCCCTCGGACTAGCGGGAGCTCCTACGAGCAGTACTTC. It codes for CASSPRTSGSSYEQYF.

The chain uses TRBV13 and TRBJ1-2; TRBD1 matches 8 bases. The CDR3 consists of 13 residues. Trimming took 5 bases from V and 5 from J; bases not matched to a gene: 4. CDR1 and CDR2 (germline): PRHDT, FYEKMQ (reference sequence). This CDR3 reads CASSRTGSYGYTF. The CDR3 nucleotides are TGTGCCAGCAGCCGGACAGGGTCATATGGCTACACCTTC.

This chain links TRBV28 with TRBJ1-2; 8 nucleotides agree with TRBD1. CDR1 is MDHEN, CDR2 SYDVKM, per germline. Germline trimming cut 6 bases from V and 5 bases from J; bases unmatched to any gene: 5. CDR3 length: 13 residues. The CDR3 coding sequence is TGTGCCAGCAGGACAGGGGTTAGTTATGGCTACACCTTC. Its translation: CASRTGVSYGYTF.

V usage is TRBV2 and J usage is TRBJ2-7, with TRBD2 as a possible D gene (5 bases). The CDR3 contains 14 residues. The germline gives CDR1 SNHLY, CDR2 FYNNEI. Trimming removed 6 bases from V and 2 bases from J, with 14 bases in between. CDR3 sequence: CASRRTDGTYEQYF. The DNA of the CDR3 is TGTGCCAGCAGGCGGACTGATGGAACCTACGAGCAGTACTTC.

The rearrangement joins TRBV19 to TRBJ1-2; D is possibly TRBD1 (6 bases). Germline V lookup: CDR1 LNHDA, CDR2 SQIVND (reference sequence). The V gene lost 2 bases and the J gene lost 4 bases, with 17 bases spanning the gap. This CDR3 is 16 amino acids long. This CDR3 is CASSITGTSLGYGYTF. In nucleotides, the CDR3 is TGTGCCAGTAGTATAACAGGGACCTCCCTCGGCTATGGCTACACCTTC.

The J gene is TRBJ2-3, the V gene TRBV28; 8 positions agree with TRBD1. Germline V gives CDR1 MDHEN, CDR2 SYDVKM. The CDR3 contains 13 residues. Trimming at V came to 6 bases and at J to 2 bases, leaving 1 base not matched to a gene. CDR3 protein: CASRGQATDTQYF. For the CDR3, the DNA is TGTGCCAGCAGGGGACAGGCCACAGATACGCAGTATTTT. The whole variable domain, filled in from reference TRBV28 and TRBJ2-3, reads DVKVTQSSRYLVKRTGEKVFLECVQDMDHENMFWYRQDPGLGLRLIYFSYDVKMKEKGDIPEGYSVSREKKERFSLILESASTNQTSMYLCASRGQATDTQYFGPGTRLTVL.

The chain joins TRBV5-1 to TRBJ1-1, with TRBD1 identical over 8 bases. Germline CDR1 reads SGHRS; CDR2 reads YFSETQ. The junction had 3 bases not matched to a gene; V was cut back by 5 bases and J by 6 bases. The CDR3 is 12 amino acids. The CDR3 DNA follows: TGCGCCAGCAGGTTACAGGGGGCTGAAGCTTTCTTT. The encoded protein is CASRLQGAEAFF.

This clone is a singleton in its sample. The V call is TRBV6-5, the J call TRBJ1-2; D possibly corresponds to TRBD1 (6 bases). With 7 bases removed from V and 7 bases from J, the gap between germline ends came to 19 bases. This CDR3 has 14 amino acids. Per the germline V gene, CDR1 is MNHEY and CDR2 is SVGAGI. The chain's CDR3 is CASKVGQGSAGYTF. CDR3 bases: TGTGCCAGCAAGGTTGGGCAGGGGTCGGCTGGCTACACCTTC.

This clone was recorded once. The chain links TRBV28 to TRBJ2-2; D is undetermined. This CDR3 is built from 15 residues. Germline V gene lookup returns CDR1 MDHEN and CDR2 SYDVKM. V was trimmed by 8 bases and J by 0 bases, leaving 13 bases between them. CDR3 DNA sequence: TGTGCCAGCCGGATCGCAGGTGCGAACACCGGGGAGCTGTTTTTT. This encodes CASRIAGANTGELFF. Supplemented by reference TRBV28 and TRBJ2-2, the full variable domain reads DVKVTQSSRYLVKRTGEKVFLECVQDMDHENMFWYRQDPGLGLRLIYFSYDVKMKEKGDIPEGYSVSREKKERFSLILESASTNQTSMYLCASRIAGANTGELFFGEGSRLTVL.